Each of the 5 T cell receptor beta chains below was sequenced from the same sample in a study of blood T cell repertoires in COVID-19. TCRdb's copy holds only in-frame clones and misses some; the assay was immunoSEQ multiplex PCR. Of 250,000 or so clones in the sample, around 86% were seen once. Material for sequencing was peripheral blood. These receptors came from a woman between 40 and 55 years old who had recovered from COVID-19.

As for this clone: The sample contains more than one DNA sequence encoding this CDR3. The CDR3 nucleotides are TGTGCCAGCAGCCAGGGGACAGGGAACACTGAAGCTTTCTTT. Encoded protein: CASSQGTGNTEAFF. This chain joins TRBV3-1 (or the pseudogene TRBV3-2) and TRBJ1-1, with 8 bases aligning to TRBD1. In germline, CDR1 is LGHDT, CDR2 YNNKEL (reference sequence). The junction had 1 base not matched to a gene; V was cut back by 3 bases and J by 1 base. CDR3 length equals 14 residues.

This chain connects TRBV6-6 to TRBJ2-2; TRBD2 agrees at 7 bases. The CDR3 totals 16 residues. With 0 bases clipped from V and 6 bases from J, the junction kept 7 bases outside the gene matches. Germline V gene lookup returns CDR1 MNHNY and CDR2 SVGAGI (reference sequence). CDR3 nucleotide sequence: TGTGCCAGCAGTTACTCGGGACTAACTTACGCCGGGGAGCTGTTTTTT. The encoded protein is CASSYSGLTYAGELFF.

This clone was counted a few times. The rearrangement joins TRBV27 to TRBJ2-1, with a weak D call TRBD2 (6 bases). Germline V CDR1 and CDR2: MNHEY, SMNVEV (reference sequence). Trimming left V 4 bases short and J 4 bases short, with 14 bases between. This CDR3 contains 15 residues. CDR3 sequence reads: CASSSPLASYNEQFF. DNA of the CDR3: TGTGCCAGCAGTTCTCCCCTAGCGAGTTACAATGAGCAGTTCTTC.

This chain joins TRBV18 and TRBJ2-2, with D possibly matching TRBD2 (5 bases). Looked up from germline, CDR1 is KGHSH and CDR2 is LQKENI. Trimming cost V 2 bases and J 0 bases, with 10 bases left between them. The CDR3 sequence is 16 residues long. CDR3 in amino acids: CASSPAGVPNTGELFF. CDR3 nucleotide sequence: TGTGCCAGCTCACCAGCCGGGGTTCCGAACACCGGGGAGCTGTTTTTT.

The rearrangement joins TRBV11-1 to TRBJ2-5, with a possible D match to TRBD2 (6 bases). There are 16 residues in the CDR3. The V gene lost 4 bases and the J gene lost 1 base, with 16 bases spanning the gap. Germline V lookup: CDR1 SGHAT, CDR2 FQDESV (reference sequence). CDR3 loop: CASSYGRGSGQETQYF. The CDR3 DNA reads as TGTGCCAGCAGCTATGGCCGGGGGTCCGGCCAAGAGACCCAGTACTTC.